The rows below give T cell receptor beta chains drawn from one sample of a study of cytomegalovirus exposure and HLA in healthy donors. Here immunoSEQ multiplex PCR was the method, and the copy in TCRdb shows in-frame clones only, minus some. The data contain roughly 93,000 clones, about 76% of them singletons. The specimen was PBMCs. The source is a human donor in good health. Each CDR3 is given without its conserved first and last residue. A D gene is named only where the DNA matches it firmly.

V gene	D gene	J gene	CDR3 protein
TRBV4-3	-	TRBJ2-7	ASSQDRGSYEQY
TRBV4-1	TRBD1	TRBJ2-1	ASTMTGTGVDEQF
TRBV30	-	TRBJ1-1	AWRNREYAEAF
TRBV5-1	TRBD1	TRBJ1-3	ASSLEGTGATGNTIY
TRBV30	TRBD2	TRBJ2-3	AWSVEAGGPGDTQY
TRBV5-6	-	TRBJ2-7	ASSLGRAYIIYEQY
TRBV30	TRBD2	TRBJ2-1	AWSATSGQF
TRBV19	-	TRBJ2-3	ATSIEVRRGTDTQY
TRBV19	TRBD1	TRBJ1-1	ASSGGDRDLNTEAF
TRBV15	TRBD1	TRBJ1-5	ATGPGQGNNQPQH
TRBV6-6	TRBD1	-	ASLRQGTSYEQY
TRBV14	-	TRBJ2-7	ASSPVLTLQDYEQY
TRBV6-1	-	TRBJ1-5	ASSEGLEYSNQPQH